The entry below describes one TCR beta chain. Antigen unknown. Patients picked for sequencing had shown CD8+CD57+ cell expansion detected by flow cytometry. Among the patients, all had severe acquired aplastic anemia. TCR beta VDJ combinations and CDR3 sequences were profiled from genomic DNA. Via MiXCR, TCRdb re-called the reads, giving one row per CDR3 protein. The repertoire holds 110,000 or so distinct CDR3 sequences, with under 65% as singletons. The CDR3 is made up of 15 amino acids. CDR1 is SNHLY, CDR2 FYNNEI, per germline. Deletions cut 10 bases from V and 7 bases from J, with 25 bases between. These data belong to a study of CD8+CD57+ T cells in acquired aplastic anemia. Study background: CD4+ and CD8+ cells, once sorted, gave DNA averaging roughly 3 ug. Study-level points and caveats: With respect to CD8+ Simpson's diversity, patients and controls did not differ significantly.

Sequenced sample: sorted CD4+, CD8+, or CD8+CD57+ T cells (not recorded which) from PBMCs. The rearrangement joins TRBV2 to TRBJ1-2; TRBD1 might be the D (5 bases). The sequence derives from a human donor with aplastic anemia. CDR3 in amino acids: CAIPPGGGRQAGYTF. CDR3 DNA: TGTGCCATCCCCCCGGGGGGAGGGAGGCAGGCTGGCTACACCTTC.